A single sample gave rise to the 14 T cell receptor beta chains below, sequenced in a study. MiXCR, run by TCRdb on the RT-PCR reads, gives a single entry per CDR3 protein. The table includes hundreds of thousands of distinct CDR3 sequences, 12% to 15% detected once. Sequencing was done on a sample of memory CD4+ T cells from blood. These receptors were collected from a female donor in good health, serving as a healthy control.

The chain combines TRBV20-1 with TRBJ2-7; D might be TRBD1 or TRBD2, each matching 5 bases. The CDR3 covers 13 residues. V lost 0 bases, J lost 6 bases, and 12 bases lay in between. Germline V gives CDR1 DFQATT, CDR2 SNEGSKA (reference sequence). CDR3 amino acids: CSARDGTVGEQYF. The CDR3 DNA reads TGCAGTGCTAGAGACGGGACGGTGGGCGAGCAGTACTTC.

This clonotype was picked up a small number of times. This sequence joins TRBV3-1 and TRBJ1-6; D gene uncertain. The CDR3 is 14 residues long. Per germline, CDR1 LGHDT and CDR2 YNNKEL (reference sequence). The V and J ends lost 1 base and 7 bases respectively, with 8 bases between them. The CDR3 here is CASSQVSGNSPLHF. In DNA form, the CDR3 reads TGTGCCAGCAGCCAAGTTTCTGGGAATTCACCCCTCCACTTT.

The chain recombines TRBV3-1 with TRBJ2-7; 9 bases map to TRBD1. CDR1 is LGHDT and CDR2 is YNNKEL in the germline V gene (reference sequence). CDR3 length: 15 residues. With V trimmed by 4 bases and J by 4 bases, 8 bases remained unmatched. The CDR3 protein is CASSPNRDRAYEQYF. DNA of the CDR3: TGTGCCAGCAGCCCCAACCGGGACAGGGCATACGAGCAGTACTTC.

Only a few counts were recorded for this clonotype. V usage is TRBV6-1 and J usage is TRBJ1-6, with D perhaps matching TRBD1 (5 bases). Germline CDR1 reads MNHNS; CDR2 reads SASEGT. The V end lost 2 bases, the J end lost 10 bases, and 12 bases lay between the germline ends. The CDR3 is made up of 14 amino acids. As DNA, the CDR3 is TGTGCCAGCAGTGAACTCTGGGGCCGGTCACCCCTCCACTTT. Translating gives CASSELWGRSPLHF.

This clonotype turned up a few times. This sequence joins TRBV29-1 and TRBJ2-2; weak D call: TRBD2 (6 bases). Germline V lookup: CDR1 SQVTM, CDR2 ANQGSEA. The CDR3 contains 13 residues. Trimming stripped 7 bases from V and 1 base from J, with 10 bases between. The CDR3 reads CSAPGENTGELFF. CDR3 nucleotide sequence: TGCAGCGCCCCGGGGGAGAACACCGGGGAGCTGTTTTTT.

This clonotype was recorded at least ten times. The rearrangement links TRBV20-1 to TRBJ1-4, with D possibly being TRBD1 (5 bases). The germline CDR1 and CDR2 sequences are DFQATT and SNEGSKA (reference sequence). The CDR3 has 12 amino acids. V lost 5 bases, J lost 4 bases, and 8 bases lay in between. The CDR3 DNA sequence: TGCAGTGCTTCGGGACGTAATGAAAAACTGTTTTTT. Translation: CSASGRNEKLFF.

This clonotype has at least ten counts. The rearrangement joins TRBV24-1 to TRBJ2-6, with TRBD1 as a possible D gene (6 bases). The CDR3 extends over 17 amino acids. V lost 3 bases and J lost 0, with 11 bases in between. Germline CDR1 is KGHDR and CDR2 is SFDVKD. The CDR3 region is CATSDPGDTSGANVLTF. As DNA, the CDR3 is TGTGCCACCAGTGATCCCGGGGACACCTCTGGGGCCAACGTCCTGACTTTC.

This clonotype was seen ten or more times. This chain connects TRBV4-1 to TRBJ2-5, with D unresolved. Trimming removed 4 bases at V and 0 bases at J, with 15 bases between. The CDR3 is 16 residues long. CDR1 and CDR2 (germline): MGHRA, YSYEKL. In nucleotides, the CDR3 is TGCGCCAGCAGCCGAGAAGGCCATCCGTACCAAGAGACCCAGTACTTC. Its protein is CASSREGHPYQETQYF.

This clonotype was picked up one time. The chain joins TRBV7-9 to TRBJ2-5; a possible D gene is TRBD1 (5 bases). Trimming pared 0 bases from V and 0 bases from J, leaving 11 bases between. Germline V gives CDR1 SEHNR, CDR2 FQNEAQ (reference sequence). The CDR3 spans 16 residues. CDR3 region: CASSLAGGADQETQYF. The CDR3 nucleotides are TGTGCCAGCAGCTTAGCGGGTGGGGCCGACCAAGAGACCCAGTACTTC.

DNA of the CDR3: TGTGCCTGGAGTGTGGAGACCCAGTACTTC. As protein: CAWSVETQYF. The rearrangement uses TRBV30 and TRBJ2-5; D gene uncertain. The V end lost 0 bases, the J end lost 5 bases, and 1 base lay between the germline ends. The germline CDR1 and CDR2 sequences are GTSNPN and SVGIG (reference sequence). The CDR3 totals 10 residues. Based on the CDR3 plus reference TRBV30 and TRBJ2-5, the full variable domain is SQTIHQWPATLVQPVGSPLSLECTVEGTSNPNLYWYRQAAGRGLQLLFYSVGIGQISSEVPQNLSASRPQDRQFILSSKKLLLSDSGFYLCAWSVETQYFGPGTRLLVL.

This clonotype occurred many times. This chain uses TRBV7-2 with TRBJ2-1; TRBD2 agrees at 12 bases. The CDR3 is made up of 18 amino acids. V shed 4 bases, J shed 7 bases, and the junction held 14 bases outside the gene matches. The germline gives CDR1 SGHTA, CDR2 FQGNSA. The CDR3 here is CASSSLTSGRPPGNEQFF. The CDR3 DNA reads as TGTGCCAGCAGCTCACTGACTAGCGGGAGACCTCCAGGGAATGAGCAGTTCTTC.

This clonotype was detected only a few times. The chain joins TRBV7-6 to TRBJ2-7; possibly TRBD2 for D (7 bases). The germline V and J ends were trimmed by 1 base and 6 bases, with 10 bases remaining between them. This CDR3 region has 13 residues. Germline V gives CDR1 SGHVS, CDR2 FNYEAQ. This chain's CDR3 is CASSLGGGLEQYF. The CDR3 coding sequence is TGTGCCAGCAGCTTAGGGGGGGGGCTCGAGCAGTACTTC.

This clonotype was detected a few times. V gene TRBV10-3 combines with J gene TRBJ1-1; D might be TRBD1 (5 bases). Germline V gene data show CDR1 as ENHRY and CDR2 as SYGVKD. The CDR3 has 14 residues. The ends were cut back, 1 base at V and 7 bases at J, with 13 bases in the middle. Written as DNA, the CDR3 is TGTGCCATCAGTGAGTATGGGACGGGATATGAAGCTTTCTTT. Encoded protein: CAISEYGTGYEAFF.

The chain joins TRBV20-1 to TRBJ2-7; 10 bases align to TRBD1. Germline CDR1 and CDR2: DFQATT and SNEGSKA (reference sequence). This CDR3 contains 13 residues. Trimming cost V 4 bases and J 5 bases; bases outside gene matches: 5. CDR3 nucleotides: TGCAGTGCTACAGGACAGGGGGACAACGAGCAGTACTTC. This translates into CSATGQGDNEQYF.